Listed below are T cell receptor beta chains from one sample, sequenced in a study of blood T cell repertoires in COVID-19. Assay used: immunoSEQ multiplex PCR; TCRdb lists only in-frame clones, some missing. This table has roughly 65,000 clones, just over 85% appearing once. What was sequenced was peripheral blood. These TCRs come from a man aged 50 to 60 with acute or convalescent COVID-19. CDR3s include the opening cysteine and the closing phenylalanine or tryptophan. A D gene is named only where the DNA matches it firmly. The size entry is marked missing in some rows and otherwise reads once, few, many or a size class.

j_gene | d_gene | abundance | v_gene | CDR3nt | CDR3aa
TRBJ2-1 | TRBD2 | NA | TRBV7-3 | TGTGCCAGCAGCTTGAGTAGCGGGCCCAGGAATGAGCAGTTCTTC | CASSLSSGPRNEQFF
TRBJ1-3 | TRBD1 | NA | TRBV9 | TGTGCCAGCAGCGGACAGGGCTTTGGAAACACCATATATTTT | CASSGQGFGNTIYF
TRBJ2-7 | TRBD1 | once | TRBV6-5 | TGTGCCAGCAGCCATAGAGGGGGCGACCACTACGAGCAGTACTTC | CASSHRGGDHYEQYF
TRBJ2-3 | NA | NA | TRBV28 | TGTGCCAGCAGCTTAACCCCGGGTACGCAGTATTTT | CASSLTPGTQYF
TRBJ2-5 | NA | NA | TRBV9 | TGTGCCAGCAGCTCCTCCGGGACACGCGGCGTGCCGTACTTC | CASSSSGTRGVPYF
TRBJ2-1 | NA | NA | TRBV6-2/TRBV6-3 | TGTGCCAGCAGTCAAATTAGCGGTAAATCCTACAATGAGCAGTTCTTC | CASSQISGKSYNEQFF
TRBJ1-5 | TRBD1 | NA | TRBV9 | TGTGCCAGCAGCGCGACAGGGGAAAGGCAGCCCCAGCATTTT | CASSATGERQPQHF
TRBJ2-2 | TRBD2 | medium-sized | TRBV11-3 | TGTGCCAGCAGCTTAGATCCGACTAGCCAGAACACCGGGGAGCTGTTTTTT | CASSLDPTSQNTGELFF
TRBJ1-6 | NA | NA | TRBV5-4 | TGTGCCAGCAGACAGCCCTCACGACCCCTGAGCTTT | CASRQPSRPLSF
TRBJ2-5 | TRBD1 | NA | TRBV19 | TGTGCCAGTAGTATCCTAGGGGGCCGGGAGACCCAGTACTTC | CASSILGGRETQYF
TRBJ2-1 | NA | NA | TRBV10-1 | TGCGCCAGCAGTGATAATCCCCATGAGCAGTTCTTC | CASSDNPHEQFF
TRBJ1-2 | TRBD1 | few | TRBV5-4 | TGTGCCAGCAGCTTGCGGGGACAGGGGCTTTTGGGCTACACCTTC | CASSLRGQGLLGYTF
TRBJ1-2 | NA | once | TRBV30 | TGTGCCTGGAGTTTAACAGGGATTAACTATGGCTACACCTTC | CAWSLTGINYGYTF
TRBJ2-3 | TRBD2 | NA | TRBV11-3 | TGTGCCAGCAGCCGGGGACTAGCGGCAGATACGCAGTATTTT | CASSRGLAADTQYF
TRBJ2-5 | TRBD1 | NA | TRBV5-1 | TGCGCCAGCAGCTTCAGGACAGGGCGAGAGACCCAGTACTTC | CASSFRTGRETQYF
TRBJ2-1 | NA | once | TRBV5-1 | TGCGCCAGTAACAGGGTGAATGAGCAGTTCTTC | CASNRVNEQFF
TRBJ2-1 | NA | few | TRBV5-5 | TGTGCCAGCAGCTTGGATAGCGCCCTTGAGCAGTTCTTC | CASSLDSALEQFF
TRBJ2-7 | TRBD2 | once | TRBV14 | TGTGCCAGCAGCGATCTAGCGGAGGTAGGGTACGAGCAGTACTTC | CASSDLAEVGYEQYF
TRBJ1-2 | NA | NA | TRBV30 | TGTGCCTGGACTCAGGTTGATGGCTATGGCTACACCTTC | CAWTQVDGYGYTF
TRBJ1-3 | NA | NA | TRBV6-1 | TGTGCCAGCAGTGAAGGGGGGGAAACGAACACCATATATTTT | CASSEGGETNTIYF
TRBJ2-1 | TRBD1 | few | TRBV7-9 | TGTGCCAGCAGCTGGGACAGGGGGCAGGGTGAGCAGTTCTTC | CASSWDRGQGEQFF
TRBJ1-3 | TRBD1 | NA | TRBV28 | TGTGCCAGCATCGCGCCCCAGGGGGTAGACACCATATATTTT | CASIAPQGVDTIYF